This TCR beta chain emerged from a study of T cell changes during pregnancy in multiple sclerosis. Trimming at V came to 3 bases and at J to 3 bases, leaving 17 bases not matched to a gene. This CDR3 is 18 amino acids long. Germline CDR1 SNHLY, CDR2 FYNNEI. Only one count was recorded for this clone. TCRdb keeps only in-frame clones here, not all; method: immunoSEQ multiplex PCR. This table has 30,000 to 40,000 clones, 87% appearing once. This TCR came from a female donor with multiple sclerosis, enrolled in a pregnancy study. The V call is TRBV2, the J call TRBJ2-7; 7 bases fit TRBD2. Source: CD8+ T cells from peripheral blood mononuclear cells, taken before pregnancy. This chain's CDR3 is CASSDSGGSNRGNYEQYF. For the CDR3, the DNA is TGTGCCAGCAGTGATAGCGGCGGGAGTAATCGAGGAAACTACGAGCAGTACTTC.